The 20 T cell receptor beta chains in this list originate from one sample, sequenced in a study of a mutant IDH1 vaccine in newly diagnosed glioma. Libraries were prepared by immunoSEQ multiplex PCR; TCRdb keeps only in-frame clonotypes and omits some of them. This table holds fewer than 65,000 clones, about 80% found once. Time point denoted: week 5, during vaccination. Every vaccine dose comprised 300 ug of mutant IDH1 20-mer peptide plus topical imiquimod. These receptors lack a known antigen. The source was PBMCs, collected from a glioma patient whose treatment included an IDH1 peptide vaccine. Receptor source: a man younger than 45 with glioma.

The chain recombines TRBV27 with TRBJ2-5, with 10 bases matching TRBD1. V was pared by 2 bases and J by 4 bases, with 4 bases of the junction left unmatched. In germline, CDR1 is MNHEY, CDR2 SMNVEV (reference sequence). The CDR3 contains 15 residues. In nucleotides, the CDR3 is TGTGCCAGCAGTTTAAGCAGACAGGGGGCAGAGACCCAGTACTTC. The encoded protein is CASSLSRQGAETQYF.

This chain links TRBV25-1 with TRBJ2-1, with D perhaps TRBD2 (6 bases). There are 12 residues in the CDR3. V was trimmed by 2 bases and J by 12 bases, leaving 11 bases between them. CDR1 is MGHDK and CDR2 is SYGVNS in the germline V gene. This chain's CDR3 is CASSEIRGGQFF. CDR3 DNA: TGTGCCAGCAGTGAAATAAGGGGAGGGCAGTTCTTC.

The V gene is TRBV27, the J gene TRBJ2-7; 7 bases agree with TRBD1. Germline loops: CDR1 MNHEY, CDR2 SMNVEV (reference sequence). The CDR3 covers 13 residues. V shed 2 bases, J shed 2 bases, and the junction held 0 bases outside the gene matches. The CDR3 protein is CASSLGTAYEQYF. The CDR3 DNA reads TGTGCCAGCAGTTTAGGGACAGCCTACGAGCAGTACTTC.

The chain is built from TRBV7-9 and TRBJ2-3, with 9 bases lining up with TRBD1. Trimming removed 4 bases from V and 5 bases from J; junction bases left unmatched: 16. The CDR3 runs to 18 residues. CDR1 and CDR2 from the germline V gene are SEHNR and FQNEAQ (reference sequence). The CDR3 region has the DNA TGTGCCAGCAGCTCTAGGGCCGCGTCCCGGGACAGGGAAGATACGCAGTATTTT. Its translation is CASSSRAASRDREDTQYF.

CDR3 sequence reads: CSVEESRLAEAFF. CDR3 nucleotide sequence: TGCAGCGTTGAAGAGAGCAGGCTGGCTGAAGCTTTCTTT. The J gene is TRBJ1-1, the V gene TRBV29-1; D is uncertain. Germline CDR1 reads SQVTM; CDR2 reads ANQGSEA. The CDR3 is 13 amino acids. V lost 0 bases and J lost 6, with 11 bases in between.

The J gene is TRBJ1-2, the V gene TRBV6-5; D is ambiguous. This CDR3 is built from 14 residues. Germline CDR1 is MNHEY and CDR2 is SVGAGI. Trimming cost V 2 bases and J 0 bases, with 7 bases left between them. The CDR3 region has the DNA TGTGCCAGCAGTTACGCGGGAGCTAACTATGGCTACACCTTC. This translates into CASSYAGANYGYTF.

The gene calls are TRBV5-1 and TRBJ2-2; D not certain. This CDR3 has 16 amino acids. Germline V lookup: CDR1 SGHRS, CDR2 YFSETQ. The V end was cut by 0 bases, the J end by 2 bases, with 11 bases between. The CDR3 reads CASSLGDITNTGELFF. The CDR3, as DNA: TGCGCCAGCAGCTTGGGAGACATTACAAACACCGGGGAGCTGTTTTTT.

The V gene is TRBV7-2, the J gene TRBJ2-4; D possibly corresponds to TRBD2 (5 bases). Germline CDR1 is SGHTA and CDR2 is FQGNSA. The germline V and J ends were trimmed by 1 base and 15 bases, with 13 bases remaining between them. CDR3 length equals 12 residues. For the CDR3, the DNA is TGTGCCAGCAGCTTAGGAGGAGGAGGCCTGTACTTC. Encoded protein: CASSLGGGGLYF.

This clone was counted between two and nine times. This sequence joins TRBV4-1 and TRBJ1-1; D remains unclear. Germline CDR1 and CDR2: MGHRA and YSYEKL. The V end lost 3 bases, the J end lost 1 base, and 15 bases lay between the germline ends. CDR3 length equals 16 residues. In DNA form, the CDR3 reads TGCGCCAGCAGCCACATATTCGGAGCCAGGAACACTGAAGCTTTCTTT. It encodes CASSHIFGARNTEAFF.

This clone was seen more than once but under ten times. The V gene is TRBV6-5, the J gene TRBJ1-5, with 7 bases identical to TRBD1. Germline-derived CDR1 and CDR2 are MNHEY and SVGAGI. J gave up 4 bases and V 6 bases, and 3 bases lay outside the gene matches. The CDR3 runs 13 residues. The CDR3 DNA is TGTGCCAGCAGGAGGGGGCGAAATCAGCCCCAGCATTTT. Residues: CASRRGRNQPQHF.

This chain connects TRBV6-5 to TRBJ2-7; tentative D call: TRBD1 (5 bases). The CDR3 contains 15 residues. Trimming stripped 0 bases from V and 1 base from J, with 10 bases between. Germline V lookup: CDR1 MNHEY, CDR2 SVGAGI. Written as DNA, the CDR3 is TGTGCCAGCAGTTACTCGACAGTTTCATCCTACGAGCAGTACTTC. Encoded protein: CASSYSTVSSYEQYF.

For the CDR3, the DNA is TGTGCCAGTAGTATAACTGGAAACAGACAGGGGCGACAGCCCCAGCATTTT. Amino acids: CASSITGNRQGRQPQHF. The V gene is TRBV19, the J gene TRBJ1-5; 8 bases are shared with TRBD1. Trimming took 2 bases from V and 7 from J; bases not matched to a gene: 13. Per germline, CDR1 LNHDA and CDR2 SQIVND (reference sequence). The CDR3 contains 17 residues.

The chain carries TRBV6-6 and TRBJ2-7; D gene unclear. Germline values: CDR1 MNHNY, CDR2 SVGAGI (reference sequence). CDR3 size: 12 residues. Between the trimmed V and J ends, which lost 5 bases and 4 bases, there was a span of 9 bases. CDR3 residues: CASSTNRYEQYF. CDR3 sequence (DNA): TGTGCCAGCAGTACCAACCGTTACGAGCAGTACTTC.

The chain employs TRBV29-1 and TRBJ1-3, with D tentatively TRBD1 (5 bases). This CDR3 spans 16 amino acids. V was trimmed by 7 bases and J by 0 bases, leaving 19 bases between them. Germline CDR1 and CDR2: SQVTM and ANQGSEA. The CDR3 DNA follows: TGCAGCGCCAAAGTTCGGGGACTTGCCTCTGGAAACACCATATATTTT. It is translated as CSAKVRGLASGNTIYF.

The chain links TRBV6-5 to TRBJ1-2; D is uncertain. The V gene lost 2 bases and the J gene lost 3 bases, with 7 bases spanning the gap. Per germline, CDR1 MNHEY and CDR2 SVGAGI. This CDR3 has 13 amino acids. CDR3 amino acids: CASSYDGDYGYTF. The CDR3 DNA reads as TGTGCCAGCAGTTACGACGGAGACTATGGCTACACCTTC.

The gene calls are TRBV28 and TRBJ2-5; 10 bases line up with TRBD2. With 4 bases clipped from V and 4 bases from J, the junction kept 12 bases outside the gene matches. The CDR3 extends over 17 amino acids. Germline V lookup: CDR1 MDHEN, CDR2 SYDVKM. Here the CDR3 DNA reads TGTGCCAGCAGTTCCCCGGAGCCAGCGGGGGGGAGAGAGACCCAGTACTTC. Translation: CASSSPEPAGGRETQYF.

This chain connects TRBV5-1 to TRBJ2-7, with a weak D call TRBD2 (7 bases). Trimming shortened V by 1 base and J by 2 bases, and 10 bases separated the two germline ends. Per the germline V gene, CDR1 is SGHRS and CDR2 is YFSETQ. This CDR3 comprises 14 residues. The CDR3 reads CASSLYGGPYEQYF. The CDR3 DNA reads TGCGCCAGCAGCTTGTACGGGGGGCCCTACGAGCAGTACTTC. The full variable domain, its missing parts supplied by reference TRBV5-1 and TRBJ2-7, is KAGVTQTPRYLIKTRGQQVTLSCSPISGHRSVSWYQQTPGQGLQFLFEYFSETQRNKGNFPGRFSGRQFSNSRSEMNVSTLELGDSALYLCASSLYGGPYEQYFGPGTRLTVT.

In this sample, this clone turned up once. The chain links TRBV6-5 to TRBJ1-3; 7 positions match TRBD1. Germline loops: CDR1 MNHEY, CDR2 SVGAGI. The length of the CDR3 is 16 residues. V gave up 4 bases and J gave up 1 base; unmatched junction bases: 7. CDR3 sequence: CASSFIRGGSGNTIYF. DNA of the CDR3: TGTGCCAGCAGTTTTATCAGGGGGGGTTCTGGAAACACCATATATTTT.

J is TRBJ2-3 and V is TRBV11-2; a possible D gene is TRBD2 (7 bases). Looked up from germline, CDR1 is SGHAT and CDR2 is FQNNGV. V gave up 6 bases and J gave up 5 bases, with 18 bases separating them. The length of the CDR3 is 15 residues. The CDR3 DNA sequence: TGTGCCAGCAGGACCTGGGGGGGGCTCGGAGATACGCAGTATTTT. As protein: CASRTWGGLGDTQYF.

V is TRBV5-4 and J is TRBJ1-5; 7 nucleotides line up with TRBD1. This CDR3 has 15 residues. V dropped 0 bases and J dropped 3; count of bases not matched to a gene: 3. CDR1 is SGHNT and CDR2 is YYREEE in the germline V gene (reference sequence). The CDR3 loop reads CASSLEDRVNQPQHF. The CDR3 DNA follows: TGTGCCAGCAGCTTGGAAGACAGGGTCAATCAGCCCCAGCATTTT.